This T cell receptor (beta chain) was documented in a study of identical twins. Study-level findings and limits: Zero-insertion analyses might be partly confounded by invariant T cells like MAIT and iNKT. Carriage of fewer insertions was seen in abundant cord blood beta clonotypes, whereas memory repertoires showed none.

Comment on this clonotype: What it recognizes is unknown.

It was template switching that added a universal primer site, and there were unique molecular identifiers on the cDNA. TCRdb passed the 5' RACE reads through MiXCR, listing each CDR3 protein once. The table has around 250,000 distinct CDR3 sequences, over 9.5% seen once. The V gene lost 1 base and the J gene lost 2 bases, with 14 bases spanning the gap. The CDR3 totals 16 residues. Per the germline V gene, CDR1 is SGHRS and CDR2 is YFSETQ. This sample also belongs to another study, concerning yellow fever vaccine responses in identical twins.

The gene calls are TRBV5-1 and TRBJ2-3; a possible D gene is TRBD2 (6 bases). Input material: memory (CD45RO+) T cells sorted from blood. This receptor was identified in a woman between 18 and 30 years old in good health. The CDR3 DNA reads as TGCGCCAGCAGCTTGTTTGGGGTAGCGGCCACAGATACGCAGTATTTT. This translates into CASSLFGVAATDTQYF. The full variable domain, in which reference TRBV5-1 and TRBJ2-3 provide the parts outside the CDR3, is KAGVTQTPRYLIKTRGQQVTLSCSPISGHRSVSWYQQTPGQGLQFLFEYFSETQRNKGNFPGRFSGRQFSNSRSEMNVSTLELGDSALYLCASSLFGVAATDTQYFGPGTRLTVL.